The rows below give T cell receptor beta chains drawn from one sample of a study of glioma-infiltrating T cells after dendritic cell vaccination. Clones were read by immunoSEQ multiplex PCR, and TCRdb kept only the in-frame ones, dropping some. The table has approximately 90,000 clones, 85% to 90% seen once. This material consisted of blood, taken before dendritic cell vaccination. These receptors originate from a human donor with glioblastoma. The CDR3 runs from the conserved cysteine through the conserved F or W. Fields, in order: D gene, J gene, clone size, V gene, CDR3 DNA, CDR3 protein. D genes are given only for firm matches. Clone size is stated in some rows and not others, as once, few, many or a class when expanded.

. | TRBJ2-7 | . | TRBV11-3 | TGTGCCAGCAGCTTATCTAGTTACAACGAGCAGTACTTC | CASSLSSYNEQYF
. | TRBJ1-1 | once | TRBV27 | TGTGCCAGCAGTTGGGCCAGGAACACTGAAGCTTTCTTT | CASSWARNTEAFF
TRBD2 | TRBJ2-7 | . | TRBV9 | TGTGCCAGCAGCGTATCTGCGGGAGCGTACGAGCAGTACTTC | CASSVSAGAYEQYF
. | TRBJ2-7 | . | TRBV7-9 | TGTGCCAGCAGCTTGAGGAGGGTCTCCTACGAGCAGTACTTC | CASSLRRVSYEQYF
TRBD2 | TRBJ2-1 | . | TRBV29-1 | TGCAGCGTTGAGTCTAGCGGGGGCTACAATGAGCAGTTCTTC | CSVESSGGYNEQFF
. | TRBJ1-1 | . | TRBV5-1 | TGCGCCAGCAGGGTATCGACTGGTGGGACTGAAGCTTTCTTT | CASRVSTGGTEAFF
TRBD1 | TRBJ1-3 | few | TRBV5-4 | TGTGCCAGCAGCAACAGGGGCCTCTCTGGAAACACCATATATTTT | CASSNRGLSGNTIYF
. | TRBJ2-5 | . | TRBV29-1 | TGCAGCGTTGTGAATTCCGGGGAGCAGTACTTC | CSVVNSGEQYF
. | TRBJ2-7 | . | TRBV11-2 | TGTGCCAGCAGCTTAGATTACATGCTCGCCGACGAGCAGTACTTC | CASSLDYMLADEQYF
TRBD1 | TRBJ2-7 | . | TRBV19 | TGTGCCAGTAGTATTTTGTATGGGACAGCATCCTACGAGCAGTACTTC | CASSILYGTASYEQYF
TRBD2 | TRBJ2-1 | . | TRBV5-1 | TGCGCCAGCAGCAGTACGGGACTAGCGCACTACAATGAGCAGTTCTTC | CASSSTGLAHYNEQFF
. | TRBJ1-5 | . | TRBV4-1 | TGCGCCAGCAGCCAGATGCAGGGTCTCAATCAGCCCCAGCATTTT | CASSQMQGLNQPQHF
. | TRBJ1-1 | once | TRBV6-6 | TGTGCCAGCCCGTCTGAAGCTTTCTTT | CASPSEAFF